This T cell receptor beta chain was captured by sequencing in a study of blood T cell repertoires in COVID-19. On the study more broadly: Acute-phase and convalescent COVID-19 samples originated in the United States, Italy and Spain.

Trimming removed 0 bases at V and 0 bases at J, with 13 bases between. Germline lookup yields CDR1 SGHRS and CDR2 YFSETQ. The CDR3 loop spans 17 amino acids. The authors' processing: Estimation of nucleated cell counts relied on the amplification of reference gene primers. Sequenced by immunoSEQ multiplex PCR; TCRdb stores in-frame clones only, minus some. V and J calls and clone size are those listed in that table; D and trimming were worked out from the DNA. The repertoire holds approximately 300,000 clones, with about 90% as singletons. The receptor was derived from a man younger than 30 who had recovered from COVID-19. Sequencing was done on a sample of peripheral blood. V gene TRBV5-1 combines with J gene TRBJ1-3; unclear D gene. The CDR3 spells CASSLDNSPLSGNTIYF. As DNA, the CDR3 is TGCGCCAGCAGCTTGGACAATTCCCCCCTCTCTGGAAACACCATATATTTT. Together with reference TRBV5-1 and TRBJ1-3, the CDR3 gives the full variable domain: KAGVTQTPRYLIKTRGQQVTLSCSPISGHRSVSWYQQTPGQGLQFLFEYFSETQRNKGNFPGRFSGRQFSNSRSEMNVSTLELGDSALYLCASSLDNSPLSGNTIYFGEGSWLTVV.